The 7 T cell receptor beta chains presented below share a single source sample, sequenced in a study of early T cells in non-severe SARS-CoV-2 infection. Via MiXCR, TCRdb re-called the 5' RACE reads, giving one row per CDR3 protein. The profile shows about 58,000 distinct CDR3 sequences, 10% to 15% of them singletons. Sequencing was done on a sample of whole blood. These TCRs come from an adult who was a healthcare worker with PCR-confirmed SARS-CoV-2 infection or an uninfected control (not recorded which).

This clonotype was observed a few times. J is TRBJ2-5 and V is TRBV13, with TRBD1 identical over 8 bases. The CDR3 is made up of 13 amino acids. The V gene end was trimmed by 3 bases and the J gene end by 5 bases; junction bases not matched to a gene: 2. The germline CDR1 and CDR2 sequences are PRHDT and FYEKMQ (reference sequence). The CDR3 sequence: CASSLDRAETQYF. The CDR3 DNA follows: TGTGCCAGCAGCTTGGACAGGGCCGAGACCCAGTACTTC.

The gene calls are TRBV20-1 and TRBJ2-1; tentative D call: TRBD2 (6 bases). The CDR3 is made up of 15 amino acids. V lost 3 bases and J 5 bases, leaving 17 bases between the germline ends. Germline CDR1 reads DFQATT; CDR2 reads SNEGSKA (reference sequence). The CDR3 nucleotides read TGCAGTGCTAGCCCCGCGGGACGGGGAAACAATGAGCAGTTCTTC. It codes for CSASPAGRGNNEQFF.

The V and J genes are TRBV27 and TRBJ1-1; D call uncertain. The CDR3 has 13 residues. V shed 3 bases and J shed 2 bases, with 7 bases lying between them. Germline CDR1 and CDR2: MNHEY and SMNVEV (reference sequence). CDR3 in amino acids: CASSFSGNTEAFF. The DNA of the CDR3 is TGTGCCAGCAGTTTCTCCGGTAACACTGAAGCTTTCTTT.

This clonotype was found a few times. The V call is TRBV19, the J call TRBJ2-7; possibly TRBD1 for D (5 bases). V lost 4 bases and J lost 6, with 10 bases in between. The CDR3 length is 12 residues. Germline V lookup: CDR1 LNHDA, CDR2 SQIVND (reference sequence). CDR3 in amino acids: CASSTGSTEQYF. The CDR3 DNA is TGTGCCAGTAGTACAGGGTCGACCGAGCAGTACTTC.

Ten or more counts support this clonotype. This chain links TRBV7-2 with TRBJ2-1, with 9 bases identical to TRBD2. Germline CDR1 reads SGHTA; CDR2 reads FQGNSA. Unmatched junction bases numbered 7, after V lost 5 bases and J lost 2 bases. The CDR3 runs to 16 residues. CDR3 region: CASSSVAGGPYNEQFF. As DNA, the CDR3 is TGTGCCAGCAGCAGCGTGGCGGGAGGGCCCTACAATGAGCAGTTCTTC.

The chain employs TRBV25-1 and TRBJ2-1, with 9 bases aligning to TRBD2. Germline-derived CDR1 and CDR2 are MGHDK and SYGVNS. This CDR3 has 15 residues. The J segment lost 8 bases and the V segment lost 2 bases, leaving 7 bases of the junction unmatched. DNA for the CDR3: TGTGCCAGCAGTGAAAAAGGCGGGGGGGCACATGAGCAGTTCTTC. Translated, it gives CASSEKGGGAHEQFF.

The chain recombines TRBV12-3 or TRBV12-4 with TRBJ1-5, with TRBD1 as a possible D gene (6 bases). Trimming pared 6 bases from V and 10 bases from J, leaving 16 bases between. The CDR3 has 13 amino acids. The chain's CDR3 is CASSTGGLQPQHF. For the CDR3, the DNA is TGTGCCAGCAGCACCGGGGGCCTCCAACCCCAGCATTTT.